This T cell receptor beta chain was sequenced during a study of blood T cell repertoires in COVID-19. Study information: Sample material is recorded as cDNA or gDNA derived from T cells, B-cell-depleted T cells, or PBMCs.

Trimming left V 7 bases short and J 7 bases short, with 11 bases between. The CDR3 sequence is 11 residues long. CDR1 is MNHEY, CDR2 SVGAGI, per germline. The method was immunoSEQ multiplex PCR; TCRdb's version includes in-frame clones alone and lacks a portion of them. Of fewer than 250,000 clones in the sample, around 79% were seen once. The origin of this receptor is a woman in her forties or fifties with acute or convalescent COVID-19. Sequencing was performed on peripheral blood. The chain employs TRBV6-5 and TRBJ2-7; no clear D gene. CDR3 nucleotides: TGTGCCAGCACTCTAAATTGGGAGCAGTACTTC. Residues: CASTLNWEQYF.